This TCR beta chain comes out of a study of T-cell reconstitution after alpha-beta-depleted transplantation in children. The sample holds a few counts of this clonotype. Its target is not known. General study results and limits: Elevated TCRbeta diversity at day 60 was traced, in some patients, to surviving recipient T cells and thymic progenitors. At the one-year point after transplant, T-cell counts and TCRbeta diversity were found to come mostly from T cells that had been newly produced.

Looked up from germline, CDR1 is MGHRA and CDR2 is YSYEKL. V lost 1 base and J lost 6; bases outside the gene matches: 6. The CDR3 spans 16 residues. Preparation of the TCRbeta library used unique molecular identifiers. Each CDR3 protein is one row after TCRdb ran MiXCR on the PCR reads. The sample holds 350,000 to 500,000 distinct CDR3 sequences; over 40% are singletons and the top ten take 27%. This material consisted of PBMCs, taken before TCRalphabeta/CD19-depleted stem cell transplant. The J gene is TRBJ2-1, the V gene TRBV4-1; 10 positions match TRBD2. The source is a girl aged 2-10 years with aplastic anemia, due to receive a stem cell transplant. The CDR3 sequence is CASSQGSRTSGNEQFF. CDR3 nucleotides: TGCGCCAGCAGCCAAGGTAGCCGGACTAGCGGCAATGAGCAGTTCTTC.